This TCR beta chain was sequenced for a study of T cell repertoires in cytomegalovirus infection. This clonotype was counted ten times or more. Each CDR3 protein gets one entry after TCRdb re-called the reads with MiXCR. Of tens of thousands of distinct CDR3 sequences in the sample, approximately 3.7% were seen once. The clonotype comes from a human donor in good health (CMV status not recorded). Some clones in this sample may be carry-over from other donors' samples. Sequenced sample: PBMCs.

The CDR3 DNA follows: TGTGCCAGCAGCGCCCGTGGGGCAGGGGGTGGGTACGAGCAGTACTTC. Protein: CASSARGAGGGYEQYF. This chain uses TRBV7-2 with TRBJ2-7, with TRBD1 matching 7 bases. The CDR3 contains 16 residues. Germline CDR1 and CDR2: SGHTA and FQGNSA. J lost 4 bases, V lost 5 bases, and 14 bases had no gene match.